One and the same sample provided the 23 T cell receptor beta chains below, sequenced in a study of cytomegalovirus exposure and HLA in healthy donors. In the PCR, 60 Vbeta and 13 Jbeta primers were used. The table came from immunoSEQ multiplex PCR; TCRdb's copy has only in-frame clones and leaves some out. There are a few hundred thousand clones in the sample; around 80% occur only once, and approximately 0.3% lies in the top ten. Material for sequencing was PBMCs. These receptors were collected from a girl aged 2 to 10 in good health and CMV-seronegative.

The chain recombines TRBV19 with TRBJ2-1, with 10 bases fitting TRBD1. Germline V lookup: CDR1 LNHDA, CDR2 SQIVND (reference sequence). V trimming: 6 bases; J trimming: 6 bases; junction bases outside the gene matches: 8. CDR3 length equals 15 residues. CDR3 region: CASSRGQGRINEQFF. Here the CDR3 DNA reads TGTGCCAGTAGCAGGGGACAGGGGCGAATCAATGAGCAGTTCTTC.

The chain uses TRBV19 and TRBJ2-7; 7 bases fit TRBD2. The CDR3 spans 15 residues. In germline, CDR1 is LNHDA, CDR2 SQIVND (reference sequence). V lost 3 bases, J lost 5 bases, and 10 bases stayed unmatched. The CDR3 protein is CASSIGGGSVDEQYF. CDR3 nucleotide sequence: TGTGCCAGTAGTATCGGCGGCGGGAGTGTGGACGAGCAGTACTTC.

This clone has only one observation. The chain carries TRBV2 and TRBJ1-5, with 9 bases fitting TRBD1. The CDR3 totals 15 residues. From germline, CDR1 is SNHLY and CDR2 FYNNEI. After removal of 4 bases from V and 4 bases from J, the junction contained 5 bases not matched to a gene. CDR3 in amino acids: CASSAGQGPNQPQHF. CDR3 sequence (DNA): TGTGCCAGCAGTGCTGGACAGGGGCCTAATCAGCCCCAGCATTTT.

V and J are TRBV28 and TRBJ2-3; 7 bases line up with TRBD1. This CDR3 has 14 amino acids. Unmatched junction bases numbered 5, after V lost 8 bases and J lost 0 bases. Germline V lookup: CDR1 MDHEN, CDR2 SYDVKM. The CDR3 bases are TGTGCCAGCGGAGACAGGGTTAGCACAGATACGCAGTATTTT. The encoded protein is CASGDRVSTDTQYF.

The chain uses TRBV28 and TRBJ1-5; the D gene is possibly TRBD1 (6 bases). CDR3 length equals 12 residues. Trimming took 8 bases from V and 4 from J, leaving 9 bases between them. Per germline, CDR1 MDHEN and CDR2 SYDVKM. Here the CDR3 reads CASEQGNQPQHF. The CDR3, as DNA: TGTGCCAGCGAACAGGGAAATCAGCCCCAGCATTTT.

The genes are TRBV4-2 and TRBJ1-1; D not certain. The CDR3 totals 17 residues. The V end was cut by 3 bases, the J end by 4 bases, with 21 bases between. CDR1 and CDR2 from the germline V gene are LGHNA and YNFKEQ. For the CDR3, the DNA is TGTGCCAGCAGCCAGGGATCCAGGCTTTGGGCGGGCACTGAAGCTTTCTTT. Translating gives CASSQGSRLWAGTEAFF.

V usage is TRBV7-8 and J usage is TRBJ2-7, with TRBD2 matching over 10 bases. Germline loops: CDR1 SGHVS, CDR2 FQNEAQ. This CDR3 comprises 18 residues. V gave up 2 bases and J gave up 3 bases; unmatched junction bases: 13. CDR3 region: CASSLKLAGLDKFYEQYF. The CDR3 nucleotides read TGTGCCAGCAGCTTAAAACTAGCGGGACTCGATAAATTCTACGAGCAGTACTTC.

This clone was observed a few times. This sequence joins TRBV18 and TRBJ1-1; 8 bases match TRBD1. This CDR3 has 15 residues. Trimming took 3 bases from V and 4 from J; bases not matched to a gene: 7. Germline V gene data show CDR1 as KGHSH and CDR2 as LQKENI. CDR3 sequence reads: CASSPRQDRVTEAFF. The CDR3 bases are TGTGCCAGCTCACCTCGACAGGACAGGGTCACTGAAGCTTTCTTT.

CDR3 in amino acids: CASRHQNTEAFF. CDR3 nucleotides: TGTGCCAGCAGACACCAGAACACTGAAGCTTTCTTT. The gene calls are TRBV2 and TRBJ1-1; D is ambiguous. The germline V and J ends were trimmed by 6 bases and 1 base, with 6 bases remaining between them. There are 12 residues in the CDR3. Germline-derived CDR1 and CDR2 are SNHLY and FYNNEI.

This clone was counted a few times. This chain uses TRBV6-6 with TRBJ1-2; D is unclear. The length of the CDR3 is 15 residues. V shed 8 bases and J shed 0 bases, with 16 bases lying between them. CDR1 and CDR2 (germline): MNHNY, SVGAGI (reference sequence). CDR3 bases: TGTGCCAGCGCCTCCCACGGGGAGACTAACTATGGCTACACCTTC. Its protein product is CASASHGETNYGYTF.

V and J are TRBV28 and TRBJ2-7; 11 bases are shared with TRBD2. Germline CDR1 MDHEN, CDR2 SYDVKM. The CDR3 loop spans 15 amino acids. V was pared by 7 bases and J by 6 bases, with 11 bases of the junction left unmatched. The CDR3 sequence: CASTRLAGGPSEQYF. The DNA for the CDR3 is TGTGCCAGCACCCGTTTAGCGGGAGGGCCAAGCGAGCAGTACTTC.

The chain has TRBV27 and TRBJ2-1; D is undetermined. This CDR3 comprises 14 residues. The germline V and J ends were trimmed by 1 base and 5 bases, with 9 bases remaining between them. From germline, CDR1 is MNHEY and CDR2 SMNVEV (reference sequence). The CDR3 DNA follows: TGTGCCAGCAGTTTATACCGGTTTAACAATGAGCAGTTCTTC. Protein product: CASSLYRFNNEQFF.

This chain connects TRBV10-1 to TRBJ2-7; the D gene is possibly TRBD2 (5 bases). The germline V gene encodes CDR1 WNHNN and CDR2 SYGVQD (reference sequence). The germline V and J ends were trimmed by 7 bases and 4 bases, with 20 bases remaining between them. CDR3 length: 15 amino acids. CDR3 amino acids: CASTQGPRGWYEQYF. CDR3 sequence (DNA): TGCGCCAGCACCCAAGGGCCCCGAGGGTGGTACGAGCAGTACTTC.

For the CDR3, the DNA is TGTGCCAGCAGTCGGACTAGCGGATCCTACGAGCAGTACTTC. This sequence encodes CASSRTSGSYEQYF. This chain connects TRBV9 to TRBJ2-7; TRBD2 agrees at 10 bases. This CDR3 region has 14 residues. V was clipped by 5 bases and J by 1 base; unmatched bases: 3. The germline CDR1 and CDR2 sequences are SGDLS and YYNGEE.

This chain connects TRBV4-1 to TRBJ2-1, with a weak D call TRBD1 (5 bases). V was trimmed by 4 bases and J by 6 bases, leaving 19 bases between them. This CDR3 spans 16 amino acids. Germline assignment: CDR1 MGHRA and CDR2 YSYEKL. The CDR3 nucleotides are TGCGCCAGCAGCCCCACTCAGGGATCTCGACTCAATGAGCAGTTCTTC. Residues: CASSPTQGSRLNEQFF.

The chain is built from TRBV4-2 and TRBJ1-1; 8 bases fit TRBD1. This CDR3 region has 14 residues. Germline lookup yields CDR1 LGHNA and CDR2 YNFKEQ. V shed 6 bases, J shed 6 bases, and the junction held 9 bases outside the gene matches. Written as DNA, the CDR3 is TGTGCCAGCAGTCCAGGGGGCATTTATTCTGAAGCTTTCTTT. This codes for CASSPGGIYSEAFF.

The rearrangement joins TRBV2 to TRBJ2-1, with a possible D match to TRBD2 (6 bases). Trimming removed 9 bases at V and 9 bases at J, with 15 bases between. The CDR3 runs to 12 residues. Per germline, CDR1 SNHLY and CDR2 FYNNEI. In nucleotides, the CDR3 is TGTGCCAGTCAGGCGGGAACTAGTGAGCAGTTCTTC. Translating gives CASQAGTSEQFF.

This chain connects TRBV18 to TRBJ1-1, with 9 nucleotides matching TRBD1. V gave up 4 bases and J gave up 5 bases; unmatched junction bases: 11. This CDR3 comprises 16 residues. CDR1 and CDR2 from the germline V gene are KGHSH and LQKENI. The CDR3, as DNA: TGTGCCAGCTCACTCCGGGACAGGGTTGTTATTACTGAAGCTTTCTTT. Encoded protein: CASSLRDRVVITEAFF.

This clone has a handful of counts. This chain links TRBV2 with TRBJ1-5, with TRBD1 as a possible D gene (6 bases). The germline V gene encodes CDR1 SNHLY and CDR2 FYNNEI. V lost 7 bases and J 2 bases, leaving 15 bases between the germline ends. This CDR3 region has 15 residues. This CDR3 reads CASNPTGMRNQPQHF. DNA of the CDR3: TGTGCCAGCAATCCAACAGGGATGCGCAATCAGCCCCAGCATTTT.

The chain employs TRBV7-2 and TRBJ2-5; possible D gene TRBD1, 6 bases. In germline, CDR1 is SGHTA, CDR2 FQGNSA. The CDR3 is 14 amino acids. The V and J ends lost 6 bases and 2 bases respectively, with 13 bases between them. This CDR3 is CASSYNQGQETQYF. The CDR3 coding sequence is TGTGCCAGCAGTTATAATCAGGGGCAAGAGACCCAGTACTTC.

A few counts support this clone. V usage is TRBV5-4 and J usage is TRBJ2-7; tentative D call: TRBD2 (5 bases). Germline lookup yields CDR1 SGHNT and CDR2 YYREEE (reference sequence). The CDR3 covers 13 residues. With 0 bases removed from V and 3 bases from J, the gap between germline ends came to 7 bases. CDR3 DNA sequence: TGTGCCAGCAGCTTGGGCCGGGACTACGAGCAGTACTTC. Translated: CASSLGRDYEQYF.

The rearrangement links TRBV28 to TRBJ1-5; D might be TRBD1 (5 bases). The germline V gene has CDR1 MDHEN and CDR2 SYDVKM. The CDR3 contains 15 residues. Trimming cost V 5 bases and J 0 bases, with 11 bases left between them. The CDR3 reads CASSLGLYSNQPQHF. The CDR3 DNA reads TGTGCCAGCAGTCTGGGGCTCTATAGCAATCAGCCCCAGCATTTT. Variable domain in full (rest from reference TRBV28 and TRBJ1-5): DVKVTQSSRYLVKRTGEKVFLECVQDMDHENMFWYRQDPGLGLRLIYFSYDVKMKEKGDIPEGYSVSREKKERFSLILESASTNQTSMYLCASSLGLYSNQPQHFGDGTRLSIL.

The J gene is TRBJ2-1, the V gene TRBV4-2; 8 nucleotides match TRBD2. The CDR3 spans 16 residues. Germline values: CDR1 LGHNA, CDR2 YNFKEQ. Germline trimming cut 4 bases from V and 4 bases from J; bases unmatched to any gene: 9. CDR3 DNA sequence: TGTGCCAGCAGCCCTCGAGTGGGACTAGATTACAATGAGCAGTTCTTC. Amino acids: CASSPRVGLDYNEQFF.